This entry lists 23 T cell receptor beta chains sequenced from one sample in a study of T cells in Graves' hyperthyroidism and ophthalmopathy. RNA transcripts yielded amplified TCR beta CDR3 regions. In the first-round RT-PCR of the TCR CDR3, the HTBI primer set was used. TCRdb reanalysed the multiplex PCR reads using MiXCR and keeps one entry per CDR3 protein. The table shows hundreds of thousands of distinct CDR3 sequences, with roughly 15% occurring only once. The sample comprised blood. These receptors were collected from a woman aged 40 to 50 with Graves' ophthalmopathy.

This clonotype was detected many times. The chain is built from TRBV6-5 and TRBJ2-7; 8 nucleotides align to TRBD1. The trim removed 4 bases at V and 4 bases at J, leaving 6 bases unmatched. This CDR3 contains 14 residues. Germline CDR1 and CDR2: MNHEY and SVGAGI. In DNA, the CDR3 is TGTGCCAGCAGTTTGGACAGGGTAATATACGAGCAGTACTTC. It specifies CASSLDRVIYEQYF.

This clonotype occurred many times. One end of the junction is discordant with germline, which a read error may explain. The rearrangement links TRBV5-1 to TRBJ2-5; D not certain. Germline V gene sequence: CDR1 SGHRS, CDR2 YFSETQ. The CDR3 is 13 amino acids. In nucleotides, the CDR3 is TGTGCCAGCAGCTTTTTAGGAGAAGAGACCCAGTACTTC. As protein: CASSFLGEETQYF.

There are many counts of this clonotype. Here the CDR3 DNA reads TGTGCCAGCAACCCAAGGGTTAACACTGAAGCTTTCTTT. Amino acids: CASNPRVNTEAFF. This rearrangement joins TRBV28 to TRBJ1-1; D call uncertain. V dropped 7 bases and J dropped 2 bases, with 11 bases sitting between them. Germline loops: CDR1 MDHEN, CDR2 SYDVKM. This CDR3 region has 13 residues.

The sample holds many counts of this clonotype. The gene calls are TRBV30 and TRBJ2-5, with D unclear. V lost 0 bases, J lost 3 bases, and 5 bases lay in between. Germline V CDR1 and CDR2: GTSNPN, SVGIG (reference sequence). The CDR3 consists of 12 residues. The CDR3 protein is CAWSVQKETQYF. DNA of the CDR3: TGTGCCTGGAGTGTACAGAAAGAGACCCAGTACTTC.

This clonotype was seen repeatedly, ten times or more. This chain uses TRBV27 with TRBJ2-7; D is uncertain. The V end lost 2 bases, the J end lost 2 bases, and 7 bases lay between the germline ends. The CDR3 runs to 13 residues. Germline V gene sequence: CDR1 MNHEY, CDR2 SMNVEV (reference sequence). The CDR3 protein is CASSLKGTYEQYF. DNA of the CDR3: TGTGCCAGCAGTTTAAAGGGTACCTACGAGCAGTACTTC.

This clonotype was recorded many times. This rearrangement joins TRBV20-1 to TRBJ1-1; TRBD1 aligns across 9 bases. Germline assignment: CDR1 DFQATT and CDR2 SNEGSKA (reference sequence). V shed 0 bases, J shed 5 bases, and the junction held 7 bases outside the gene matches. The CDR3 sequence is 15 residues long. In nucleotides, the CDR3 is TGCAGTGCTAGAGACGTAACAGGGGGCGCGACTGAAGCTTTCTTT. Amino acid sequence: CSARDVTGGATEAFF.

This clonotype occurred many times. The chain employs TRBV30 and TRBJ1-1, with D possibly being TRBD1 (5 bases). Germline lookup yields CDR1 GTSNPN and CDR2 SVGIG (reference sequence). There are 13 residues in the CDR3. Between the trimmed V and J ends, which lost 5 bases and 1 base, there was a span of 11 bases. CDR3 sequence reads: CAWGAGANTEAFF. The DNA of the CDR3 is TGTGCCTGGGGGGCTGGCGCGAACACTGAAGCTTTCTTT.

Many counts were recorded for this clonotype. This chain links TRBV15 with TRBJ2-2; perhaps TRBD2 as D (6 bases). This CDR3 is 16 amino acids long. CDR1 and CDR2 (germline): LNHNV, YYDKDF (reference sequence). The V gene lost 5 bases and the J gene lost 0 bases, with 13 bases spanning the gap. The CDR3: CATSRPGVSNTGELFF. As DNA, the CDR3 is TGTGCCACCAGCCGGCCGGGGGTCTCGAACACCGGGGAGCTGTTTTTT.

This chain connects TRBV14 to TRBJ2-7; D gene unclear. V lost 3 bases to trimming and J lost 5 bases, with 14 bases between them. This CDR3 spans 14 amino acids. The germline gives CDR1 SGHDN, CDR2 FVKESK. The CDR3, as DNA: TGTGCCAGCAGCCAGATGAGCCCCCAAGACGAGCAGTACTTC. It encodes CASSQMSPQDEQYF.

In its sample, this clonotype was seen many times. The chain links TRBV19 to TRBJ2-7; possibly TRBD2 for D (6 bases). CDR1 and CDR2 (germline): LNHDA, SQIVND (reference sequence). The CDR3 runs to 13 residues. Trimming cost V 4 bases and J 4 bases, with 11 bases left between them. CDR3 in DNA: TGTGCCAGTAGTAGCGGGATAGGATACGAGCAGTACTTC. This gives the protein CASSSGIGYEQYF. Based on the CDR3 plus reference TRBV19 and TRBJ2-7, the full variable domain is DGGITQSPKYLFRKEGQNVTLSCEQNLNHDAMYWYRQDPGQGLRLIYYSQIVNDFQKGDIAEGYSVSREKKESFPLTVTSAQKNPTAFYLCASSSGIGYEQYFGPGTRLTVT.

There are many counts of this clonotype. V is TRBV5-1 and J is TRBJ1-2; no definite D call. CDR1 SGHRS and CDR2 YFSETQ come from the germline V gene. Trimming shortened V by 0 bases and J by 4 bases, and 10 bases separated the two germline ends. This CDR3 comprises 14 residues. The CDR3 DNA sequence: TGCGCCAGCAGCTTGGGACCTGAAACCTATGGCTACACCTTC. Translation: CASSLGPETYGYTF.

This clonotype was detected ten times or more. The rearrangement joins TRBV2 to TRBJ1-5, with D unclear. Between the trimmed V and J ends, which lost 10 bases and 4 bases, there was a span of 14 bases. In germline, CDR1 is SNHLY, CDR2 FYNNEI. The CDR3 is 13 amino acids. This CDR3 reads CATRRSWNQPQHF. The CDR3 nucleotides are TGTGCCACCCGGCGGTCATGGAATCAGCCCCAGCATTTT.

This clonotype showed up many times. The chain combines TRBV27 with TRBJ1-2; D uncertain. Germline assignment: CDR1 MNHEY and CDR2 SMNVEV (reference sequence). V was clipped by 7 bases and J by 4 bases, with 16 bases between them. This CDR3 spans 14 amino acids. CDR3 region: CASTPRAGLYGYTF. CDR3 nucleotides: TGTGCCAGCACCCCCCGGGCAGGACTCTATGGCTACACCTTC.

This clonotype was picked up a small number of times. The chain is built from TRBV19 and TRBJ2-6; D perhaps matches TRBD2 (5 bases). The CDR3 consists of 15 residues. Germline CDR1 is LNHDA and CDR2 is SQIVND (reference sequence). V was clipped by 5 bases and J by 0 bases, with 8 bases between them. The CDR3 here is CASSGLISGANVLTF. In DNA, the CDR3 is TGTGCCAGTAGTGGACTGATCTCTGGGGCCAACGTCCTGACTTTC.

This clonotype was detected many times. No conserved phenylalanine or tryptophan is present at the end of the CDR3, so a read error is the likely explanation. The chain links TRBV12-3 or TRBV12-4 to TRBJ1-1; D not resolved. The CDR3 is 15 amino acids. The V end was cut by 5 bases, the J end by 5 bases, with 18 bases between. CDR3: CASSLGRKGSTEAFL. The CDR3 DNA is TGTGCCAGCAGTCTCGGGCGGAAGGGATCGACTGAAGCTTTCCTT.

This clonotype occurred many times. The rearrangement joins TRBV9 to TRBJ1-1; D is undetermined. CDR1 SGDLS and CDR2 YYNGEE come from the germline V gene. V dropped 3 bases and J dropped 2 bases, with 8 bases sitting between them. CDR3 length equals 13 residues. The CDR3 here is CASSALGNTEAFF. CDR3 bases: TGTGCCAGCAGCGCTCTTGGAAACACTGAAGCTTTCTTT. Together with reference TRBV9 and TRBJ1-1, the CDR3 gives the full variable domain: DSGVTQTPKHLITATGQRVTLRCSPRSGDLSVYWYQQSLDQGLQFLIQYYNGEERAKGNILERFSAQQFPDLHSELNLSSLELGDSALYFCASSALGNTEAFFGQGTRLTVV.

This clonotype was seen ten or more times. This rearrangement joins TRBV11-2 to TRBJ2-7; D gene ambiguous. CDR3 size: 11 residues. Trimming took 5 bases from V and 3 from J, leaving 5 bases between them. From germline, CDR1 is SGHAT and CDR2 FQNNGV. The CDR3: CASSRFYEQYF. CDR3 sequence (DNA): TGTGCCAGCAGCCGCTTCTACGAGCAGTACTTC.

This clonotype appeared many times. The chain combines TRBV29-1 with TRBJ1-1; D not certain. Germline values: CDR1 SQVTM, CDR2 ANQGSEA. CDR3 length equals 12 residues. V lost 3 bases and J 2 bases, leaving 7 bases between the germline ends. The CDR3 sequence: CSVEGSNTEAFF. The CDR3 DNA reads TGCAGCGTTGAGGGCAGTAACACTGAAGCTTTCTTT.

This clonotype was seen at least ten times. The V gene is TRBV7-3, the J gene TRBJ2-2; weak D call: TRBD2 (6 bases). The CDR3 has 18 residues. V was trimmed by 2 bases and J by 0 bases, leaving 16 bases between them. Germline CDR1 reads SGHTA; CDR2 reads FQGTGA. In DNA, the CDR3 is TGTGCCAGCAGCTTAGACCGAGCGGGCCCCGCGAACACCGGGGAGCTGTTTTTT. Residues: CASSLDRAGPANTGELFF.

This clonotype showed up many times. This sequence joins TRBV12-3 or TRBV12-4 and TRBJ2-2; D assignment may be TRBD1 or TRBD2 (5 bases each). Trimming left V 6 bases short and J 3 bases short, with 17 bases between. The CDR3 loop spans 16 amino acids. The chain's CDR3 is CASSLGAVGYTGELFF. For the CDR3, the DNA is TGTGCCAGCAGCCTCGGGGCAGTTGGCTACACCGGGGAGCTGTTTTTT.

This clonotype was found many times. The rearrangement links TRBV7-8 to TRBJ2-2; D ambiguous. Germline V gene sequence: CDR1 SGHVS, CDR2 FQNEAQ. V lost 1 base and J 0 bases, leaving 9 bases between the germline ends. The CDR3 loop spans 16 amino acids. CDR3: CASSLVRSTNTGELFF. The CDR3 DNA reads as TGTGCCAGCAGCTTAGTGAGGAGTACGAACACCGGGGAGCTGTTTTTT. Supplemented by reference TRBV7-8 and TRBJ2-2, the full variable domain reads GAGVSQSPRYKVAKRGQDVALRCDPISGHVSLFWYQQALGQGPEFLTYFQNEAQLDKSGLPSDRFFAERPEGSVSTLKIQRTQQEDSAVYLCASSLVRSTNTGELFFGEGSRLTVL.

This clonotype was seen repeatedly, ten times or more. A read error is possible here, since a much larger clone lies one base away. The chain recombines TRBV6-1 with TRBJ2-7, with a possible D match to TRBD1 (5 bases). The germline gives CDR1 MNHNS, CDR2 SASEGT. The CDR3 length is 15 residues. Trimming removed 2 bases at V and 3 bases at J, with 14 bases between. The CDR3 reads CASSESGAPVYEQYF. Here the CDR3 DNA reads TGTGCCAGCAGTGAAAGTGGGGCCCCTGTCTACGAGCAGTACTTC.

This clonotype was seen a handful of times. The chain recombines TRBV27 with TRBJ1-1; no reliable D call. Germline V gene sequence: CDR1 MNHEY, CDR2 SMNVEV (reference sequence). The CDR3 has 14 residues. V lost 5 bases, J lost 0 bases, and 10 bases lay in between. CDR3: CASSEAKMNTEAFF. DNA of the CDR3: TGTGCCAGCAGTGAGGCCAAGATGAACACTGAAGCTTTCTTT.